Presented here are 24 T cell receptor beta chains from one specimen sequenced in a study of blood T cell repertoires in COVID-19. Method: immunoSEQ multiplex PCR; TCRdb's copy keeps in-frame clones and lacks some. The data contain around 100,000 clones, about four fifths of them seen just once; the ten biggest clones take up approximately 4.6%. Material for sequencing was peripheral blood. All receptors derive from a man of 80 years or more with COVID-19, enrolled during active disease.

The chain combines TRBV6-5 with TRBJ2-5, with D perhaps matching TRBD2 (7 bases). CDR3 length equals 16 residues. V was shortened by 2 bases and J by 4 bases, with 17 bases between the two germline ends. Germline CDR1 is MNHEY and CDR2 is SVGAGI. CDR3 sequence (DNA): TGTGCCAGCAGTTACGGGGGGCAGGGGAGGGGAGAGACCCAGTACTTC. It translates to CASSYGGQGRGETQYF.

This sequence joins TRBV18 and TRBJ2-7; 12 bases line up with TRBD2. Per germline, CDR1 KGHSH and CDR2 LQKENI. The CDR3 is made up of 15 amino acids. The V segment lost 0 bases and the J segment 6 bases; nucleotides outside the gene matches: 3. In DNA form, the CDR3 reads TGTGCCAGCTCACCACCCCTAGCGGGAGGGGGCGAGCAGTACTTC. Translated: CASSPPLAGGGEQYF.

The chain has TRBV25-1 and TRBJ1-1; D gene unclear. V lost 7 bases to trimming and J lost 2 bases, with 5 bases between them. The V gene's germline CDR1 is MGHDK and CDR2 SYGVNS. This CDR3 comprises 11 residues. CDR3 amino acids: CASIRNTEAFF. DNA for the CDR3: TGTGCCAGCATCCGTAACACTGAAGCTTTCTTT.

The chain uses TRBV7-8 and TRBJ2-3, with TRBD2 matching over 9 bases. V lost 3 bases to trimming and J lost 5 bases; unmatched junction nucleotides: 3. The CDR3 sequence is 14 residues long. CDR1 and CDR2 from the germline V gene are SGHVS and FQNEAQ. The chain's CDR3 is CASSFLAGRDTQYF. Written as DNA, the CDR3 is TGTGCCAGCAGCTTCCTAGCGGGACGAGATACGCAGTATTTT. The full variable domain, in which reference TRBV7-8 and TRBJ2-3 provide the parts outside the CDR3, is GAGVSQSPRYKVAKRGQDVALRCDPISGHVSLFWYQQALGQGPEFLTYFQNEAQLDKSGLPSDRFFAERPEGSVSTLKIQRTQQEDSAVYLCASSFLAGRDTQYFGPGTRLTVL.

The chain carries TRBV3-1 (or the pseudogene TRBV3-2) and TRBJ1-2; tentatively, D is TRBD1 (6 bases). The CDR3 covers 13 residues. In germline, CDR1 is LGHDT, CDR2 YNNKEL (reference sequence). Trimming shortened V by 1 base and J by 8 bases, and 11 bases separated the two germline ends. The CDR3 sequence is CASSQAQGNGYTF. CDR3 nucleotide sequence: TGTGCCAGCAGCCAAGCCCAGGGGAACGGCTACACCTTC.

The chain links TRBV25-1 to TRBJ1-2, with 7 bases aligning to TRBD1. After removal of 4 bases from V and 0 bases from J, the junction contained 2 bases not matched to a gene. CDR1 is MGHDK and CDR2 is SYGVNS in the germline V gene. This CDR3 is 14 amino acids long. The CDR3 is CASSGTGSNYGYTF. CDR3 nucleotides: TGTGCCAGCAGTGGGACAGGCTCTAACTATGGCTACACCTTC.

The rearrangement links TRBV4-3 to TRBJ2-7, with a weak D call TRBD2 (6 bases). CDR1 LGHNA and CDR2 YSLEER come from the germline V gene. V lost 0 bases and J 2 bases, leaving 11 bases between the germline ends. This CDR3 has 15 amino acids. The CDR3 here is CASSQDMGGTYEQYF. For the CDR3, the DNA is TGCGCCAGCAGCCAAGATATGGGGGGTACCTACGAGCAGTACTTC.

This clone was counted a few times. The genes are TRBV10-1 and TRBJ2-7; 7 positions agree with TRBD1. The CDR3 has 16 residues. Trimming cost V 0 bases and J 5 bases; bases outside gene matches: 10. Per the germline V gene, CDR1 is WNHNN and CDR2 is SYGVQD (reference sequence). The CDR3 DNA reads TGCGCCAGCAGTGAGTCTCCAAGGGGACAGCAAGACGAGCAGTACTTC. This encodes CASSESPRGQQDEQYF.

The chain has TRBV11-2 and TRBJ2-1; 7 bases align to TRBD1. Germline lookup yields CDR1 SGHAT and CDR2 FQNNGV. The CDR3 covers 17 residues. The V gene end was trimmed by 1 base and the J gene end by 6 bases; junction bases not matched to a gene: 12. The CDR3 loop is CASSLGPDRVQANEQFF. CDR3 nucleotides: TGTGCCAGCAGCTTAGGACCAGACAGGGTACAGGCCAATGAGCAGTTCTTC.

CDR3 region: CASSLFGTGYNQPQHF. The DNA for the CDR3 is TGTGCCAGCAGCTTGTTTGGGACAGGGTACAATCAGCCCCAGCATTTT. This chain connects TRBV5-6 to TRBJ1-5, with 9 bases lining up with TRBD1. CDR1 and CDR2 from the germline V gene are SGHDT and YYEEEE. The CDR3 is made up of 16 amino acids. The V gene end was trimmed by 1 base and the J gene end by 3 bases; junction bases not matched to a gene: 5.

V is TRBV28 and J is TRBJ1-1; D not resolved. The CDR3 has 13 amino acids. Trimming cost V 5 bases and J 0 bases, with 7 bases left between them. Germline V gives CDR1 MDHEN, CDR2 SYDVKM. The CDR3 loop reads CASSPPVNTEAFF. CDR3 bases: TGTGCCAGCAGTCCCCCGGTGAACACTGAAGCTTTCTTT. Drawing the rest from reference TRBV28 and TRBJ1-1, the complete variable domain is DVKVTQSSRYLVKRTGEKVFLECVQDMDHENMFWYRQDPGLGLRLIYFSYDVKMKEKGDIPEGYSVSREKKERFSLILESASTNQTSMYLCASSPPVNTEAFFGQGTRLTVV.

This chain links TRBV7-9 with TRBJ2-7; 9 nucleotides line up with TRBD2. V shed 0 bases and J 2 bases; nucleotides not matched to a gene: 8. Germline V CDR1 and CDR2: SEHNR, FQNEAQ (reference sequence). This CDR3 comprises 17 residues. CDR3 bases: TGTGCCAGCAGCTTAGCGAGTAGCGGGGGCCAGACCTACGAGCAGTACTTC. Translated: CASSLASSGGQTYEQYF. The full variable domain, with the rest looked up from reference TRBV7-9 and TRBJ2-7, is DTGVSQNPRHKITKRGQNVTFRCDPISEHNRLYWYRQTLGQGPEFLTYFQNEAQLEKSRLLSDRFSAERPKGSFSTLEIQRTEQGDSAMYLCASSLASSGGQTYEQYFGPGTRLTVT.

This clone was seen a single time. V usage is TRBV5-6 and J usage is TRBJ1-1; perhaps TRBD1 as D (5 bases). Trimming left V 0 bases short and J 4 bases short, with 10 bases between. This CDR3 has 14 residues. Per germline, CDR1 SGHDT and CDR2 YYEEEE. The CDR3 DNA is TGTGCCAGCAGCTTGGGGCCAAGGGGCACTGAAGCTTTCTTT. It translates to CASSLGPRGTEAFF.

This chain connects TRBV28 to TRBJ1-5; a possible D gene is TRBD1 (6 bases). The CDR3 covers 14 residues. The germline gives CDR1 MDHEN, CDR2 SYDVKM. V gave up 3 bases and J gave up 9 bases, with 15 bases separating them. DNA of the CDR3: TGTGCCAGCAGTTTTCAGGGACAATGGAGGCCCCAGCATTTT. Amino acids: CASSFQGQWRPQHF.

The V call is TRBV11-2, the J call TRBJ2-2; a possible D gene is TRBD2 (5 bases). V lost 5 bases and J 1 base, leaving 11 bases between the germline ends. Germline CDR1 reads SGHAT; CDR2 reads FQNNGV. The CDR3 loop spans 15 amino acids. The CDR3 sequence is CASSISGVNTGELFF. The CDR3 bases are TGTGCCAGCAGCATCAGCGGAGTGAACACCGGGGAGCTGTTTTTT.

The chain has TRBV9 and TRBJ1-3; possibly TRBD1 for D (5 bases). Germline CDR1 SGDLS, CDR2 YYNGEE. V gave up 0 bases and J gave up 3 bases, with 13 bases separating them. The CDR3 is 16 amino acids. Here the CDR3 DNA reads TGTGCCAGCAGCGTAGAGGGGCCAGGGATTGGAAACACCATATATTTT. The encoded protein is CASSVEGPGIGNTIYF.

This clone was detected only a few times. The genes are TRBV3-1 (or the pseudogene TRBV3-2) and TRBJ2-2; D call uncertain. The CDR3 has 13 amino acids. In germline, CDR1 is LGHDT, CDR2 YNNKEL (reference sequence). V shed 4 bases and J shed 7 bases, with 10 bases lying between them. For the CDR3, the DNA is TGTGCCAGCAGCCGCTATTTGAGCGGGGAGCTGTTTTTT. Residues: CASSRYLSGELFF.

The V call is TRBV11-1, the J call TRBJ1-2; D call uncertain. The CDR3 is made up of 13 amino acids. V was shortened by 3 bases and J by 7 bases, with 12 bases between the two germline ends. Per the germline V gene, CDR1 is SGHAT and CDR2 is FQDESV (reference sequence). CDR3 amino acids: CASSFNSQSGYTF. CDR3 sequence (DNA): TGTGCCAGCAGCTTTAATAGTCAAAGTGGCTACACCTTC.

V usage is TRBV4-1 and J usage is TRBJ1-6; D is perhaps TRBD1 (5 bases). Trimming left V 4 bases short and J 3 bases short, with 13 bases between. The V gene's germline CDR1 is MGHRA and CDR2 YSYEKL. CDR3 length equals 16 residues. The CDR3 DNA follows: TGCGCCAGCAGCCTCGACAGCCGGTTCTATAATTCACCCCTCCACTTT. It yields the protein CASSLDSRFYNSPLHF.

The chain combines TRBV7-2 with TRBJ2-7; D is possibly TRBD2 (6 bases). The germline V and J ends were trimmed by 1 base and 2 bases, with 12 bases remaining between them. The V gene's germline CDR1 is SGHTA and CDR2 FQGNSA. The CDR3 contains 15 residues. The CDR3 DNA reads TGTGCCAGCAGCTTAGGGGCTAGCGCCGCCTACGAGCAGTACTTC. Amino acids: CASSLGASAAYEQYF.

The rearrangement links TRBV27 to TRBJ1-1; unclear D gene. CDR1 MNHEY and CDR2 SMNVEV come from the germline V gene (reference sequence). Trimming cost V 10 bases and J 1 base, with 13 bases left between them. The CDR3 extends over 13 amino acids. CDR3 in amino acids: CATSPGANTEAFF. CDR3 sequence (DNA): TGTGCCACTTCCCCCGGAGCGAACACTGAAGCTTTCTTT.

The V gene is TRBV19, the J gene TRBJ2-6; TRBD2 agrees at 8 bases. Germline CDR1 LNHDA, CDR2 SQIVND (reference sequence). V lost 3 bases to trimming and J lost 7 bases; unmatched junction nucleotides: 5. CDR3 size: 15 residues. The CDR3 sequence: CASSIKSGGANVLTF. CDR3 DNA sequence: TGTGCCAGTAGTATTAAAAGCGGGGGTGCCAACGTCCTGACTTTC.

The V and J genes are TRBV9 and TRBJ2-7; D is ambiguous. Germline loops: CDR1 SGDLS, CDR2 YYNGEE. V lost 0 bases and J lost 2, with 12 bases in between. The CDR3 has 15 residues. CDR3 amino acids: CASSVGAGSAYEQYF. CDR3 DNA sequence: TGTGCCAGCAGCGTAGGTGCTGGCTCTGCCTACGAGCAGTACTTC.

As concerns this clone: Sequence at one end of the junction differs from germline and may be a read error. The V call is TRBV6-2 or TRBV6-3, the J call TRBJ2-2; D perhaps matches TRBD1 (6 bases). In germline, CDR1 is MNHEY, CDR2 SVGEGT. The CDR3 loop spans 13 amino acids. CDR3 amino acids: CASNPPGDKERFF. CDR3 coding DNA: TGTGCCAGCAACCCCCCCGGGGACAAAGAGCGGTTTTTT.